The next 2 T cell receptor beta chains were all read from a single sample in a study of CD8+ T cells in alopecia areata. Sequencing used cDNA as its template, made by extracting RNA and reverse transcribing it. The repertoire was sequenced with immunoSEQ multiplex PCR; TCRdb's copy has only in-frame clones and lacks some. The data contain some 130,000 clones, about 49% of them singletons. The sample consisted of CD8+ T cells sorted from blood, taken at week 0. The receptors derive from a human donor with alopecia areata.

The V call is TRBV10-3, the J call TRBJ2-5, with 7 bases lining up with TRBD2. Trimming cost V 6 bases and J 7 bases; bases outside gene matches: 11. The germline CDR1 and CDR2 sequences are ENHRY and SYGVKD. There are 14 residues in the CDR3. The CDR3 coding sequence is TGTGCCATCAGGAGGAGACTAGCCGATTGGACCCAGTACTTC. This translates into CAIRRRLADWTQYF.

This clone has only one observation. The genes are TRBV4-1 and TRBJ2-2; 9 bases line up with TRBD1. The CDR3 sequence is 16 residues long. Unmatched junction bases numbered 14, after V lost 8 bases and J lost 7 bases. CDR1 is MGHRA, CDR2 YSYEKL, per germline. The CDR3 DNA reads as TGCGCCAGCGCTTTCCGGGACAGGGATCTCTACGGGGAGCTGTTTTTT. Translation: CASAFRDRDLYGELFF.